Each of the 19 T cell receptor beta chains below was sequenced from the same sample in a study of long-term antiretroviral therapy in people with HIV. Researchers report immunoSEQ v3.0 was run at survey level. Sequencing was performed with immunoSEQ multiplex PCR; in TCRdb, only in-frame clones are kept and a portion is missing. The repertoire holds 20,000 to 25,000 clones, with approximately 80% as singletons. The material sequenced was unsorted PBMCs, taken 0.2 years after starting antiretroviral therapy. Every receptor here comes from a woman aged 30 to 39 with HIV.

The V call is TRBV27, the J call TRBJ1-1; unclear D gene. V lost 4 bases, J lost 1 base, and 7 bases lay in between. CDR3 size: 13 residues. Germline V gene data show CDR1 as MNHEY and CDR2 as SMNVEV (reference sequence). CDR3 residues: CASSSTTNTEAFF. In DNA form, the CDR3 reads TGTGCCAGCAGTTCCACAACGAACACTGAAGCTTTCTTT.

The chain employs TRBV18 and TRBJ2-3; D might be TRBD2 (5 bases). CDR3 length equals 18 residues. The germline CDR1 and CDR2 sequences are KGHSH and LQKENI. Trimming left V 3 bases short and J 6 bases short, with 25 bases between. The CDR3 reads CASSPGEEELGLSDTQYF. In DNA, the CDR3 is TGTGCCAGCTCACCCGGCGAAGAAGAACTAGGCCTTTCGGATACGCAGTATTTT.

The rearrangement uses TRBV7-6 and TRBJ2-5; no definite D call. The germline gives CDR1 SGHVS, CDR2 FNYEAQ. The CDR3 has 14 residues. Trimming removed 4 bases from V and 1 base from J, with 10 bases in between. The CDR3 DNA follows: TGTGCCAGCAGCTCCTCCTTGGGCCAAGAGACCCAGTACTTC. This gives the protein CASSSSLGQETQYF.

The chain carries TRBV9 and TRBJ1-2; 7 nucleotides match TRBD1. Germline V gives CDR1 SGDLS, CDR2 YYNGEE. V trimming: 4 bases; J trimming: 8 bases; junction bases outside the gene matches: 14. This CDR3 has 15 amino acids. The CDR3 region has the DNA TGTGCCAGCAGCCCAGGGGGAGGGGTTCAAATAGGCTACACCTTC. Translated, it gives CASSPGGGVQIGYTF.

The V and J genes are TRBV12-5 and TRBJ1-2, with D unresolved. CDR1 is LGHNT and CDR2 is FRNRAP in the germline V gene. The CDR3 runs to 13 residues. Trimming left V 0 bases short and J 8 bases short, with 10 bases between. CDR3 coding DNA: TGTGCTAGTGGTTTGGTAGCATCTATGGGCTACACCTTC. Translating it yields CASGLVASMGYTF.

The V call is TRBV27, the J call TRBJ2-2; D is ambiguous. Trimming took 3 bases from V and 1 from J, leaving 6 bases between them. The CDR3 loop spans 14 amino acids. The V gene's germline CDR1 is MNHEY and CDR2 SMNVEV (reference sequence). The CDR3 spells CASSFLKNTGELFF. CDR3 DNA sequence: TGTGCCAGCAGTTTTCTGAAGAACACCGGGGAGCTGTTTTTT.

This chain links TRBV25-1 with TRBJ1-4, with D perhaps TRBD1 (5 bases). This CDR3 has 14 residues. V lost 8 bases to trimming and J lost 3 bases, with 13 bases between them. Germline loops: CDR1 MGHDK, CDR2 SYGVNS. CDR3 region: CASGAGGANEKLFF. Here the CDR3 DNA reads TGTGCCAGCGGGGCTGGGGGGGCTAATGAAAAACTGTTTTTT.

The chain recombines TRBV10-2 with TRBJ1-6, with D unresolved. The germline CDR1 and CDR2 sequences are WSHSY and SAAADI. V lost 3 bases, J lost 7 bases, and 10 bases lay in between. This CDR3 spans 14 amino acids. CDR3 residues: CASSDVGGNSPLHF. CDR3 nucleotide sequence: TGCGCCAGCAGTGATGTAGGAGGAAATTCACCCCTCCACTTT.

This chain links TRBV6-5 with TRBJ1-1; D is unresolved. This CDR3 region has 13 residues. Germline V gene sequence: CDR1 MNHEY, CDR2 SVGAGI. Trimming removed 3 bases at V and 0 bases at J, with 5 bases between. Here the CDR3 reads CASSYTLNTEAFF. The DNA for the CDR3 is TGTGCCAGCAGTTATACGTTGAACACTGAAGCTTTCTTT.

The chain links TRBV7-8 to TRBJ2-1; perhaps TRBD1 as D (7 bases). V was shortened by 6 bases and J by 6 bases, with 18 bases between the two germline ends. This CDR3 has 15 residues. The germline gives CDR1 SGHVS, CDR2 FQNEAQ. This CDR3 reads CASSKGAAEGNEQFF. CDR3 nucleotide sequence: TGTGCCAGCAGTAAGGGGGCGGCGGAGGGCAATGAGCAGTTCTTC.

This clone occurred a few times. The chain links TRBV19 to TRBJ1-5; TRBD1 agrees at 9 bases. V trimming: 4 bases; J trimming: 5 bases; junction bases outside the gene matches: 3. The germline CDR1 and CDR2 sequences are LNHDA and SQIVND (reference sequence). The CDR3 is 14 amino acids. The CDR3 coding sequence is TGTGCCAGTAGTACTCGGACAGGGGATCAGCCCCAGCATTTT. This gives the protein CASSTRTGDQPQHF.

This clone was detected only once. The chain is built from TRBV6-5 and TRBJ2-1; D tentatively reads TRBD1 or TRBD2 (5 bases each). Trimming stripped 5 bases from V and 4 bases from J, with 15 bases between. The CDR3 runs to 15 residues. Germline V gene sequence: CDR1 MNHEY, CDR2 SVGAGI. The CDR3 DNA sequence: TGTGCCAGCAGTACCGGGACCGGGCAATACAATGAGCAGTTCTTC. Its translation: CASSTGTGQYNEQFF.

The rearrangement joins TRBV6-1 to TRBJ1-3; unclear D gene. Germline lookup yields CDR1 MNHNS and CDR2 SASEGT. The CDR3 sequence is 14 residues long. Trimming left V 4 bases short and J 0 bases short, with 7 bases between. The CDR3 loop is CASSVKSSGNTIYF. The CDR3 DNA reads as TGTGCCAGCAGTGTAAAGAGCTCTGGAAACACCATATATTTT.

V usage is TRBV10-1 and J usage is TRBJ1-1; 7 bases align to TRBD1. J gave up 1 base and V 3 bases, and 5 bases lay outside the gene matches. The CDR3 has 15 amino acids. In germline, CDR1 is WNHNN, CDR2 SYGVQD (reference sequence). The CDR3 here is CASSDGTAPNTEAFF. The CDR3, as DNA: TGCGCCAGCAGTGACGGGACAGCGCCGAACACTGAAGCTTTCTTT.

The J gene is TRBJ2-7, the V gene TRBV29-1; 9 bases are shared with TRBD1. CDR1 SQVTM and CDR2 ANQGSEA come from the germline V gene. Trimming at V came to 7 bases and at J to 1 base, leaving 8 bases not matched to a gene. The CDR3 length is 14 residues. CDR3 residues: CSAIDRGSSYEQYF. The DNA for the CDR3 is TGCAGCGCCATAGACAGGGGGTCTTCCTACGAGCAGTACTTC.

The chain is built from TRBV12-5 and TRBJ1-5; D gene unclear. Trimming cost V 4 bases and J 3 bases, with 7 bases left between them. The CDR3 runs 13 residues. Germline assignment: CDR1 LGHNT and CDR2 FRNRAP. Here the CDR3 reads CASGSYPNQPQHF. The CDR3 DNA is TGTGCTAGTGGTTCCTACCCCAATCAGCCCCAGCATTTT.

The rearrangement joins TRBV5-1 to TRBJ2-7; D uncertain. CDR1 and CDR2 from the germline V gene are SGHRS and YFSETQ. This CDR3 comprises 16 residues. Trimming cost V 0 bases and J 0 bases, with 13 bases left between them. CDR3 nucleotide sequence: TGCGCCAGCAGCTTGGCTAGGCAGGCCAACTCCTACGAGCAGTACTTC. Amino acids: CASSLARQANSYEQYF.

The chain employs TRBV4-1 and TRBJ1-1; 7 nucleotides line up with TRBD1. V shed 2 bases, J shed 12 bases, and the junction held 18 bases outside the gene matches. The CDR3 loop spans 16 amino acids. Germline V CDR1 and CDR2: MGHRA, YSYEKL. CDR3 sequence (DNA): TGCGCCAGCAGCCAACCTAAGGGGGCCAAGTTAGGGTCGACTTTCTTT. Its protein is CASSQPKGAKLGSTFF.

This clone showed up just a few times. The chain carries TRBV6-5 and TRBJ2-5; D is unclear. This CDR3 comprises 14 residues. Germline assignment: CDR1 MNHEY and CDR2 SVGAGI. V gave up 0 bases and J gave up 0 bases, with 5 bases separating them. The CDR3 here is CASSYSSHQETQYF. CDR3 in DNA: TGTGCCAGCAGTTACTCGAGCCACCAAGAGACCCAGTACTTC.